Listed here are 18 T cell receptor beta chains from one sample, sequenced in a study of blood T cell repertoires in COVID-19. The data were produced by immunoSEQ multiplex PCR, yet TCRdb's version contains in-frame clones alone and is incomplete. In the table there are approximately 97,000 clones, around 87% of which are singletons. Material for sequencing was peripheral blood. These receptors were taken from a human donor in a cohort sampled during active COVID-19.

The chain has TRBV5-1 and TRBJ2-3, with 8 bases identical to TRBD2. CDR3 length equals 14 residues. Per germline, CDR1 SGHRS and CDR2 YFSETQ. Trimming at V came to 3 bases and at J to 4 bases, leaving 4 bases not matched to a gene. CDR3 sequence reads: CASSSLAVADTQYF. The CDR3 nucleotides read TGCGCCAGCAGCTCACTAGCGGTAGCAGATACGCAGTATTTT.

The count of this clone is one. The chain recombines TRBV5-1 with TRBJ2-1; possibly TRBD2 for D (5 bases). Germline CDR1 reads SGHRS; CDR2 reads YFSETQ. The ends were cut back, 0 bases at V and 0 bases at J, with 10 bases in the middle. The CDR3 covers 16 residues. This CDR3 reads CASSLGGRPSYNEQFF. CDR3 nucleotides: TGCGCCAGCAGCTTGGGAGGGCGGCCCTCCTACAATGAGCAGTTCTTC.

CDR3 nucleotide sequence: TGTGCCAGCAGCTTGTTGGGACAGGGGTCGGTCACCGGGGAGCTGTTTTTT. Amino acids: CASSLLGQGSVTGELFF. The rearrangement links TRBV5-6 to TRBJ2-2; 10 nucleotides align to TRBD1. CDR1 SGHDT and CDR2 YYEEEE come from the germline V gene. The CDR3 consists of 17 residues. V shed 1 base and J 4 bases; nucleotides not matched to a gene: 7.

This chain links TRBV5-1 with TRBJ2-7; D remains unclear. V lost 5 bases and J 3 bases, leaving 12 bases between the germline ends. Germline CDR1 and CDR2: SGHRS and YFSETQ. The length of the CDR3 is 13 residues. The CDR3, as DNA: TGCGCCAGCAGTTCTTCCCCCGGCTACGAGCAGTACTTC. Its translation is CASSSSPGYEQYF.

V gene TRBV7-9 combines with J gene TRBJ2-7, with D unclear. V shed 1 base and J shed 5 bases, with 9 bases lying between them. CDR1 and CDR2 (germline): SEHNR, FQNEAQ (reference sequence). The CDR3 extends over 13 amino acids. CDR3 protein: CASSLERLHEQYF. The CDR3 nucleotides are TGTGCCAGCAGCTTAGAACGGTTGCACGAGCAGTACTTC.

This chain connects TRBV28 to TRBJ2-7; 12 nucleotides match TRBD2. Germline trimming cut 6 bases from V and 5 bases from J; bases unmatched to any gene: 8. The CDR3 consists of 15 residues. Germline assignment: CDR1 MDHEN and CDR2 SYDVKM. Here the CDR3 DNA reads TGTGCCAGCAGGACCGAACTAGCGGGAGGCCACGAGCAGTACTTC. This translates into CASRTELAGGHEQYF.

The rearrangement uses TRBV5-8 and TRBJ2-2, with TRBD1 as a possible D gene (7 bases). This CDR3 is built from 15 residues. V lost 0 bases to trimming and J lost 4 bases, with 10 bases between them. Germline-derived CDR1 and CDR2 are SGHTS and YDEGEE. CDR3 nucleotide sequence: TGTGCCAGCAGCTTGGTCAGGGGGGCCACCGGGGAGCTGTTTTTT. Translated: CASSLVRGATGELFF.

The chain employs TRBV29-1 and TRBJ2-1; 14 nucleotides match TRBD2. The CDR3 sequence is 16 residues long. Germline loops: CDR1 SQVTM, CDR2 ANQGSEA. The DNA of the CDR3 is TGCAGAAAGGACAGCGCAGGGACTAGCGGGAGTATTGAGCAGTTCTTC. Its translation: CRKDSAGTSGSIEQFF.

The chain has TRBV7-2 and TRBJ2-7, with D hard to call. Trimming stripped 5 bases from V and 3 bases from J, with 5 bases between. This CDR3 contains 11 residues. Germline values: CDR1 SGHTA, CDR2 FQGNSA. CDR3 coding DNA: TGTGCCAGCAGCCAGTACTACGAGCAGTACTTC. Amino acids: CASSQYYEQYF. The full variable domain, completed using reference TRBV7-2 and TRBJ2-7, is GAGVSQSPSNKVTEKGKDVELRCDPISGHTALYWYRQSLGQGLEFLIYFQGNSAPDKSGLPSDRFSAERTGGSVSTLTIQRTQQEDSAVYLCASSQYYEQYFGPGTRLTVT.

The CDR3 DNA is TGCGCCAGCAGCTCCGAGACTAGCGGGCGTTACAATGAGCAGTTCTTC. It translates to CASSSETSGRYNEQFF. The chain is built from TRBV5-1 and TRBJ2-1, with 10 bases fitting TRBD2. With V trimmed by 3 bases and J by 4 bases, 7 bases remained unmatched. Looked up from germline, CDR1 is SGHRS and CDR2 is YFSETQ. The CDR3 consists of 16 residues.

Comments on this clone: Other DNA sequences in the sample encode the same CDR3. This sequence joins TRBV3-1 (or the pseudogene TRBV3-2) and TRBJ1-3; 10 nucleotides align to TRBD1. The CDR3 sequence is 15 residues long. J gave up 2 bases and V 3 bases, and 1 base lay outside the gene matches. Germline values: CDR1 LGHDT, CDR2 YNNKEL (reference sequence). The CDR3 sequence: CASSQGTGAGNTIYF. CDR3 nucleotides: TGTGCCAGCAGCCAGGGGACAGGGGCTGGAAACACCATATATTTT.

The rearrangement joins TRBV9 to TRBJ1-3; TRBD1 matches at 7 bases. In germline, CDR1 is SGDLS, CDR2 YYNGEE. The CDR3 is 18 residues long. V was clipped by 3 bases and J by 4 bases; unmatched bases: 16. The CDR3, as DNA: TGTGCCAGCAGCGCGACAGGGCCCGCCAGGAAATCCGGAAACACCATATATTTT. It yields the protein CASSATGPARKSGNTIYF.

The chain couples TRBV7-9 to TRBJ1-1, with D maybe TRBD1 (5 bases). With 7 bases removed from V and 1 base from J, the gap between germline ends came to 19 bases. Germline CDR1 is SEHNR and CDR2 is FQNEAQ (reference sequence). The CDR3 is 16 residues long. The DNA of the CDR3 is TGTGCCAGCAACCAAGGAGCAGGGCCAGGGAACACTGAAGCTTTCTTT. Protein: CASNQGAGPGNTEAFF. Looking up the rest from reference TRBV7-9 and TRBJ1-1 gives the full variable domain: DTGVSQNPRHKITKRGQNVTFRCDPISEHNRLYWYRQTLGQGPEFLTYFQNEAQLEKSRLLSDRFSAERPKGSFSTLEIQRTEQGDSAMYLCASNQGAGPGNTEAFFGQGTRLTVV.

The chain recombines TRBV29-1 with TRBJ2-3; a weak D match, TRBD2 (6 bases). This CDR3 comprises 15 residues. The germline gives CDR1 SQVTM, CDR2 ANQGSEA. Trimming removed 1 base from V and 5 bases from J, with 16 bases in between. This chain's CDR3 is CSVEAGAMTRDTQYF. CDR3 sequence (DNA): TGCAGCGTTGAAGCCGGGGCCATGACTAGAGATACGCAGTATTTT.

The chain employs TRBV29-1 and TRBJ1-1; D gene ambiguous. CDR1 SQVTM and CDR2 ANQGSEA come from the germline V gene. V shed 3 bases and J shed 2 bases, with 10 bases lying between them. The CDR3 has 13 residues. This chain's CDR3 is CSVEKQTNTEAFF. Written as DNA, the CDR3 is TGCAGCGTTGAGAAGCAGACAAACACTGAAGCTTTCTTT.

V usage is TRBV9 and J usage is TRBJ2-1; 7 bases are a match to TRBD2. The CDR3 contains 16 residues. Germline loops: CDR1 SGDLS, CDR2 YYNGEE. The V gene end was trimmed by 0 bases and the J gene end by 6 bases; junction bases not matched to a gene: 9. In nucleotides, the CDR3 is TGTGCCAGCAGCGTAGCCAGAACGGGAGGCCCCAATGAGCAGTTCTTC. Protein product: CASSVARTGGPNEQFF. The full variable domain, its missing parts supplied by reference TRBV9 and TRBJ2-1, is DSGVTQTPKHLITATGQRVTLRCSPRSGDLSVYWYQQSLDQGLQFLIQYYNGEERAKGNILERFSAQQFPDLHSELNLSSLELGDSALYFCASSVARTGGPNEQFFGPGTRLTVL.

V usage is TRBV25-1 and J usage is TRBJ1-6, with 7 bases fitting TRBD1. With V trimmed by 4 bases and J by 9 bases, 12 bases remained unmatched. CDR3 length: 16 amino acids. CDR1 is MGHDK and CDR2 is SYGVNS in the germline V gene. CDR3 coding DNA: TGTGCCAGCAGTGGTACAGGGGAGATGTTTTTTTCACCCCTCCACTTT. This codes for CASSGTGEMFFSPLHF.

CDR3 DNA: TGTGCCAGCAGAACAAGACAGGGGCCGGATAATCAGCCCCAGCATTTT. Its translation: CASRTRQGPDNQPQHF. V is TRBV2 and J is TRBJ1-5; 8 bases agree with TRBD1. Looked up from germline, CDR1 is SNHLY and CDR2 is FYNNEI. There are 16 residues in the CDR3. Trimming cost V 6 bases and J 4 bases; bases outside gene matches: 11.